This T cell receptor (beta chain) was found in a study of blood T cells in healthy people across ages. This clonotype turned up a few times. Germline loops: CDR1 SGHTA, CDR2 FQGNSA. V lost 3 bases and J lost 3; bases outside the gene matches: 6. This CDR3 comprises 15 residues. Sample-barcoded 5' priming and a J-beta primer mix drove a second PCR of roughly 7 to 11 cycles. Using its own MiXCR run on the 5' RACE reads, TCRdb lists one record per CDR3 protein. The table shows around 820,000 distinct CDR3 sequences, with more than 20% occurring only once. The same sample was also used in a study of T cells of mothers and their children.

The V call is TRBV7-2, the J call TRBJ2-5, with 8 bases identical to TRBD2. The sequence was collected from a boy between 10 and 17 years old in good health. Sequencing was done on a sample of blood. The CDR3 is CASSLRGADEETQYF. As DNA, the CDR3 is TGTGCCAGCAGCTTGCGGGGGGCCGACGAAGAGACCCAGTACTTC.